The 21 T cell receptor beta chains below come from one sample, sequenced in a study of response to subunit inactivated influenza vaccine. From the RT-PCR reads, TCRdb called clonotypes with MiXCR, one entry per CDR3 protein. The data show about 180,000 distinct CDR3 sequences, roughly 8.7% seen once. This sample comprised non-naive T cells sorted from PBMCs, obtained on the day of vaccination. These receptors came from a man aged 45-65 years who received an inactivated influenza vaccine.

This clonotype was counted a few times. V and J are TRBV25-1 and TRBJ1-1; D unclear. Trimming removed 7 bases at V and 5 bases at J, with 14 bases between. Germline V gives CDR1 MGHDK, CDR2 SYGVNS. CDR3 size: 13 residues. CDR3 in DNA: TGTGCCAGCATAGGGTTTAGTATGACTGAAGCTTTCTTT. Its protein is CASIGFSMTEAFF.

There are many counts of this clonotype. The CDR3 bases are TGTGCCAGCAGCTTAGTAGCGGGGATCACAGATACGCAGTATTTT. This translates into CASSLVAGITDTQYF. J is TRBJ2-3 and V is TRBV7-9; the match to TRBD2 covers 8 bases. Germline assignment: CDR1 SEHNR and CDR2 FQNEAQ (reference sequence). The CDR3 spans 15 residues. With 1 base clipped from V and 2 bases from J, the junction kept 2 bases outside the gene matches.

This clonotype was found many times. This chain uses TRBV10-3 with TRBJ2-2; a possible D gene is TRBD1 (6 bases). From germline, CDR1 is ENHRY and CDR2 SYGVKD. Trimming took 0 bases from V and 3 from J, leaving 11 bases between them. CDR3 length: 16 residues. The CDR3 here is CAISESRTVYTGELFF. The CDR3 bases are TGTGCCATCAGTGAGTCCCGGACAGTTTACACCGGGGAGCTGTTTTTT.

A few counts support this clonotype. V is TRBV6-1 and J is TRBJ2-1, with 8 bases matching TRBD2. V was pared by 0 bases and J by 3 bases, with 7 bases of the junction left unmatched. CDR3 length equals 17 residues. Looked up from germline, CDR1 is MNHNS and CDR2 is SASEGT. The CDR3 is CASSEAGGAKNYNEQFF. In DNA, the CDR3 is TGTGCCAGCAGTGAAGCCGGGGGGGCGAAAAACTACAATGAGCAGTTCTTC.

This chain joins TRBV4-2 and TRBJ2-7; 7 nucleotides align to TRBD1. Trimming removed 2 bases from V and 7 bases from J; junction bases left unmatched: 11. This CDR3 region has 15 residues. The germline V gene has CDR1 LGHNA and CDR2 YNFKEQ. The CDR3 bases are TGTGCCAGCAGCCAATTTCCCGGACAGGCCCGTGAGCAGTACTTC. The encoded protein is CASSQFPGQAREQYF.

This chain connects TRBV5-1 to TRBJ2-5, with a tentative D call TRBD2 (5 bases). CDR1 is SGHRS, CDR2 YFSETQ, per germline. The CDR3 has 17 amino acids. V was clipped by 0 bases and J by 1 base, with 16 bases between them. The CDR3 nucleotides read TGCGCCAGCAGCTTGGCAGTCTTTCGCGGGCCCCAAGAGACCCAGTACTTC. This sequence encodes CASSLAVFRGPQETQYF.

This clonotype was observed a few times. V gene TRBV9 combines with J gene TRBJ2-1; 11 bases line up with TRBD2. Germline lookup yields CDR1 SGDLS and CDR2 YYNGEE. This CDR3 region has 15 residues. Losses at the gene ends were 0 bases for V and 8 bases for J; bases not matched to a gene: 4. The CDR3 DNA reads TGTGCCAGCAGCGTAGGTACTAGCGGGAGCCATGAGCAGTTCTTC. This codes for CASSVGTSGSHEQFF.

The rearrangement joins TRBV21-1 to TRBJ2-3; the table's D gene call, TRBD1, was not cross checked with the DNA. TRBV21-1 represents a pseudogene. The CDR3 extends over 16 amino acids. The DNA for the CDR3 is TGTGCCAGCAGCGCACTCTGGGGGCTGCGGACAGATACGCAGTATTTT. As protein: CASSALWGLRTDTQYF.

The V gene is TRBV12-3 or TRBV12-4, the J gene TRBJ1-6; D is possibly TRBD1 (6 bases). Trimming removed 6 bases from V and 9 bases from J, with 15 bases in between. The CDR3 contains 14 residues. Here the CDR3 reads CASRGGGVSSPLHF. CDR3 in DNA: TGTGCCAGCAGGGGAGGGGGTGTTAGTTCACCCCTCCACTTT.

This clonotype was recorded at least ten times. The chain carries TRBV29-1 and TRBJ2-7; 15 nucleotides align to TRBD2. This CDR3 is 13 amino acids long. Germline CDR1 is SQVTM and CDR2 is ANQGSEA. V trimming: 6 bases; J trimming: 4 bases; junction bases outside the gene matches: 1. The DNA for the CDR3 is TGCAGCGTGGGGACTAGCGGGAGGTACGAGCAGTACTTC. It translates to CSVGTSGRYEQYF.

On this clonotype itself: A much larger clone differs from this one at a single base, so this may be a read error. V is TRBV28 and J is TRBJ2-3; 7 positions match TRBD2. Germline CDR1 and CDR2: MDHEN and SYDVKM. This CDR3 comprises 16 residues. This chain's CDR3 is CATSFLSGGNTDTQYF. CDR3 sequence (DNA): TGTGCCACCAGTTTCCTCTCGGGAGGAAACACAGATACGCAGTATTTT.

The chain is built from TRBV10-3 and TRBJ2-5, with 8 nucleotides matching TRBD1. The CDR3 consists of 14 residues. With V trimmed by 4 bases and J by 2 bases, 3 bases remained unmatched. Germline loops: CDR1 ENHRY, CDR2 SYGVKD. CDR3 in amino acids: CAISGQGLQETQYF. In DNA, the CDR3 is TGTGCCATCAGTGGACAGGGGTTACAAGAGACCCAGTACTTC.

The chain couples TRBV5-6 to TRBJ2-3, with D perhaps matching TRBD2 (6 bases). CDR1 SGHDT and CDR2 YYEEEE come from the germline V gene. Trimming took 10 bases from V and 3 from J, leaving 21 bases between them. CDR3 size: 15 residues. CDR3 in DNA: TGTGCCGGGGCCAATAGCGGCCTATCAACAGATACGCAGTATTTT. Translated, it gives CAGANSGLSTDTQYF.

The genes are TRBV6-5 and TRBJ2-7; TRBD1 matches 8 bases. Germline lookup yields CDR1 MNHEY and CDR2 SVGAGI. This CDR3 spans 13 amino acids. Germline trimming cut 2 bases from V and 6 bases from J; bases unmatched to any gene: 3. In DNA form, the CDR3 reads TGTGCCAGCAGTTACCGGACAGGGTTCGAGCAGTACTTC. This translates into CASSYRTGFEQYF.

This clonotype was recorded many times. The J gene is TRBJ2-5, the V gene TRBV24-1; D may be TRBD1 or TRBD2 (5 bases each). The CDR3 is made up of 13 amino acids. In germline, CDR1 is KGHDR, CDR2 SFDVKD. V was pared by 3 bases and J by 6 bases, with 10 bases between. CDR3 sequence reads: CATSDGGVKTQYF. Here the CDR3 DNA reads TGTGCCACCAGTGATGGGGGAGTGAAGACCCAGTACTTC.

The CDR3 bases are TGTGCCAGCAGCCAAGACCGGACCCTTAACGCCTACGAGCAGTACTTC. As protein: CASSQDRTLNAYEQYF. This chain joins TRBV4-2 and TRBJ2-7; D is unclear. Germline V gene sequence: CDR1 LGHNA, CDR2 YNFKEQ. This CDR3 spans 16 amino acids. V dropped 0 bases and J dropped 2 bases, with 14 bases sitting between them.

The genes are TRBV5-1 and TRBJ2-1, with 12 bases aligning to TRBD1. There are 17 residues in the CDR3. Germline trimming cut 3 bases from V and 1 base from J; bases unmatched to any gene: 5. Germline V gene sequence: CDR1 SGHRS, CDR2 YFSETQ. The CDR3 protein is CASSWDRGPTSYNEQFF. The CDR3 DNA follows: TGCGCCAGCAGCTGGGACAGGGGGCCGACTTCCTACAATGAGCAGTTCTTC.

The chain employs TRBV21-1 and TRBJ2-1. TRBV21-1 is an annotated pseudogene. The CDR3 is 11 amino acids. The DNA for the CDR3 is TGTGCCAGCCCGATGGACAATGAGCAGTTCTTC. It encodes CASPMDNEQFF.

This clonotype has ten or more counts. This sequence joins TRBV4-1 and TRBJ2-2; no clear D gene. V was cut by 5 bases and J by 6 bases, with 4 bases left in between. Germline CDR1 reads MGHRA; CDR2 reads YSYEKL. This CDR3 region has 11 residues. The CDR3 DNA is TGCGCCAGCAGCTCGTCCGGGGAGCTGTTTTTT. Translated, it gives CASSSSGELFF.

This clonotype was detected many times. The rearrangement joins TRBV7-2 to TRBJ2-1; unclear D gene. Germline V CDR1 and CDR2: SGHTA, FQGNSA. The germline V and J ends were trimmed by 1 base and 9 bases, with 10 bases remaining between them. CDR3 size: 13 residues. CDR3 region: CASSLGTSGEQFF. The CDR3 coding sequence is TGTGCCAGCAGCTTAGGGACCTCAGGTGAGCAGTTCTTC.

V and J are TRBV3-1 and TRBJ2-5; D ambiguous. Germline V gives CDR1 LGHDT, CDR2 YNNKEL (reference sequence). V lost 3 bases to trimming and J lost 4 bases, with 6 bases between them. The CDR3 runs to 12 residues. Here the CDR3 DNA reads TGTGCCAGCAGCCACCGGGTAGAGACCCAGTACTTC. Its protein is CASSHRVETQYF.